Presented here are 29 T cell receptor beta chains from one specimen sequenced in a study of regulatory T cells in long-lasting Graves disease. Sample time point: newly diagnosed GD, antithyroid drugs for less than 3 months. After RNA was extracted from PBMCs, the TCR library was made from it. In building TCR beta libraries, iRepertoire HTBI primers were used together with Arm-PCR of CDR3 regions. TCRdb re-called the multiplex PCR reads with MiXCR, one entry per CDR3 protein. The repertoire has roughly 560,000 distinct CDR3 sequences, 15% to 20% of them found once; the top ten carry approximately 25%. The same sample was also studied in work on T cells in Graves' hyperthyroidism and ophthalmopathy.

The sample consisted of peripheral blood mononuclear cells (PBMCs), taken at new diagnosis, from a patient treated with antithyroid drugs. Receptors originate from a woman aged 35-60 years with Graves disease.

The V call is TRBV12-3 or TRBV12-4, the J call TRBJ1-4; D possibly corresponds to TRBD1 (5 bases). The CDR3 runs 13 residues. The V end lost 5 bases, the J end lost 4 bases, and 8 bases lay between the germline ends. The DNA of the CDR3 is TGTGCCAGCAGTCGACAGTATAATGAAAAACTGTTTTTT. It encodes CASSRQYNEKLFF.

This clonotype was observed many times. CDR3 nucleotide sequence: TGTGCCAGCACTCACAGGGAACCGAACTATGGCTACACCTTC. This translates into CASTHREPNYGYTF. The chain employs TRBV6-1 and TRBJ1-2; the D gene is possibly TRBD1 (6 bases). This CDR3 is built from 14 residues. The V end was cut by 7 bases, the J end by 2 bases, with 14 bases between. Germline V lookup: CDR1 MNHNS, CDR2 SASEGT.

This clonotype was observed a handful of times. V is TRBV4-1 and J is TRBJ1-4; tentatively, D is TRBD1 (6 bases). Germline V gene data show CDR1 as MGHRA and CDR2 as YSYEKL. Trimming left V 4 bases short and J 7 bases short, with 19 bases between. The CDR3 loop spans 16 amino acids. CDR3 loop: CASSPMAGHIGEKLFF. CDR3 coding DNA: TGCGCCAGCAGCCCTATGGCGGGACACATTGGTGAAAAACTGTTTTTT.

This clonotype has a count of ten or more. The chain links TRBV2 to TRBJ1-3; maybe TRBD1 (5 bases). V lost 9 bases, J lost 0 bases, and 12 bases lay in between. The CDR3 has 14 amino acids. Looked up from germline, CDR1 is SNHLY and CDR2 is FYNNEI. CDR3 loop: CASRKGYSGNTIYF. CDR3 DNA: TGTGCCAGTAGGAAGGGGTACTCTGGAAACACCATATATTTT.

This rearrangement joins TRBV25-1 to TRBJ2-7; D gene ambiguous. Germline values: CDR1 MGHDK, CDR2 SYGVNS. V was pared by 4 bases and J by 0 bases, with 13 bases between. The CDR3 is 15 amino acids. CDR3 amino acids: CASSAPGPSSYEQYF. CDR3 sequence (DNA): TGTGCCAGCAGTGCTCCCGGCCCTTCCTCCTACGAGCAGTACTTC.

The rearrangement links TRBV27 to TRBJ2-7; TRBD2 matches at 14 bases. CDR1 is MNHEY, CDR2 SMNVEV, per germline (reference sequence). The CDR3 sequence is 16 residues long. V lost 5 bases, J lost 3 bases, and 6 bases stayed unmatched. CDR3 residues: CASSAPGLAGVYEQYF. The DNA for the CDR3 is TGTGCCAGCAGTGCCCCGGGACTAGCGGGGGTCTACGAGCAGTACTTC.

Note on this clonotype: A junction boundary mismatches the germline segment, possibly from a read error. V and J are TRBV4-1 and TRBJ1-4; D possibly corresponds to TRBD1 (5 bases). Germline loops: CDR1 MGHRA, CDR2 YSYEKL. The CDR3 totals 16 residues. The CDR3 spells CASSREPLGANEKLLF. CDR3 coding DNA: TGCGCCAGCAGCCGGGAACCGCTCGGGGCTAATGAAAAACTGCTTTTT.

The sample holds many counts of this clonotype. The chain recombines TRBV18 with TRBJ1-1; D might be TRBD1 (5 bases). The germline CDR1 and CDR2 sequences are KGHSH and LQKENI. The CDR3 is made up of 13 amino acids. The germline V and J ends were trimmed by 0 bases and 8 bases, with 10 bases remaining between them. The CDR3 is CASSPPGGMEAFF. The CDR3 nucleotides read TGTGCCAGCTCACCACCCGGGGGGATGGAAGCTTTCTTT.

This clonotype was recorded at least ten times. The chain combines TRBV3-1 with TRBJ1-1, with D uncertain. Germline-derived CDR1 and CDR2 are LGHDT and YNNKEL (reference sequence). V lost 4 bases and J lost 3, with 18 bases in between. The CDR3 spans 16 residues. Here the CDR3 DNA reads TGTGCCAGCAGCCCCAACCCCGGCCAGCCCTACACTGAAGCTTTCTTT. Protein: CASSPNPGQPYTEAFF.

The table lists this clonotype with a few counts. The chain uses TRBV5-1 and TRBJ2-1; D might be TRBD1 (5 bases). Germline V gene lookup returns CDR1 SGHRS and CDR2 YFSETQ. Deletions cut 4 bases from V and 5 bases from J, with 13 bases between. The length of the CDR3 is 14 residues. The CDR3 coding sequence is TGCGCCAGCAGCCCCGCAGGGCCGCACAATGAGCAGTTCTTC. Its translation: CASSPAGPHNEQFF.

A word on this clonotype: This sequence may be a read error, since a much larger clone differs from it by one base. The chain has TRBV11-2 and TRBJ1-1; a weak D match, TRBD1 (5 bases). Trimming left V 5 bases short and J 4 bases short, with 17 bases between. This CDR3 comprises 15 residues. Looked up from germline, CDR1 is SGHAT and CDR2 is FQNNGV. The CDR3 here is CASSQPNRGGTEAFF. The CDR3 DNA follows: TGTGCCAGCAGCCAACCGAACCGGGGGGGCACTGAAGCTTTCTTT.

Concerning this clonotype itself: A single base separates this from a much larger clone, so it may be a read error. This rearrangement joins TRBV6-5 to TRBJ2-1; 15 bases are shared with TRBD2. The CDR3 extends over 18 amino acids. Germline V gene data show CDR1 as MNHEY and CDR2 as SVGAGI. With V trimmed by 4 bases and J by 0 bases, 4 bases remained unmatched. The CDR3 reads CASSLGLAGGASYNEQFF. The CDR3 coding sequence is TGTGCCAGCAGTTTGGGACTAGCGGGGGGCGCCTCCTACAATGAGCAGTTCTTC.

This clonotype was seen ten or more times. The chain recombines TRBV7-9 with TRBJ2-1; 7 bases map to TRBD2. CDR1 and CDR2 (germline): SEHNR, FQNEAQ (reference sequence). With V trimmed by 3 bases and J by 5 bases, 7 bases remained unmatched. There are 15 residues in the CDR3. In DNA form, the CDR3 reads TGTGCCAGCAGCTTCCTAGCGGCGTCCCACAATGAGCAGTTCTTC. Amino acid sequence: CASSFLAASHNEQFF.

The genes are TRBV27 and TRBJ2-7; 7 bases line up with TRBD2. The CDR3 runs to 15 residues. Looked up from germline, CDR1 is MNHEY and CDR2 is SMNVEV (reference sequence). V lost 4 bases and J lost 4; bases outside the gene matches: 10. The CDR3 bases are TGTGCCAGCAGTTCCACTTGGGGGGGAGGTTACGAGCAGTACTTC. This encodes CASSSTWGGGYEQYF.

This clonotype has ten or more counts. The rearrangement uses TRBV3-1 and TRBJ1-1; D gene ambiguous. The length of the CDR3 is 14 residues. The germline V gene has CDR1 LGHDT and CDR2 YNNKEL (reference sequence). V was trimmed by 0 bases and J by 6 bases, leaving 11 bases between them. The CDR3 DNA sequence: TGTGCCAGCAGCCAAGATGGGCAGTGGGCTGAAGCTTTCTTT. This gives the protein CASSQDGQWAEAFF.

The table lists this clonotype with many counts. CDR3: CASSLGLAGHQETQYF. CDR3 nucleotide sequence: TGTGCCAGCAGCTTAGGACTAGCGGGCCACCAAGAGACCCAGTACTTC. The chain carries TRBV11-2 and TRBJ2-5; 10 nucleotides line up with TRBD2. The CDR3 totals 16 residues. The V gene's germline CDR1 is SGHAT and CDR2 FQNNGV. J lost 0 bases, V lost 1 base, and 2 bases had no gene match.

V is TRBV19 and J is TRBJ2-7, with 10 bases that match TRBD1. This CDR3 region has 17 residues. J gave up 3 bases and V 5 bases, and 13 bases lay outside the gene matches. The germline V gene has CDR1 LNHDA and CDR2 SQIVND (reference sequence). DNA of the CDR3: TGTGCCAGTAGTCTCAACCTACTCCGGGACAGGGGCTACGAGCAGTACTTC. Its protein product is CASSLNLLRDRGYEQYF.

At least ten counts were recorded for this clonotype. The chain carries TRBV15 and TRBJ1-5; D is unresolved. Germline V gene sequence: CDR1 LNHNV, CDR2 YYDKDF (reference sequence). With 0 bases removed from V and 7 bases from J, the gap between germline ends came to 10 bases. The CDR3 covers 14 residues. CDR3 bases: TGTGCCACCAGCAGAGATCGGTTGGGGCAGCCCCAGCATTTT. Its translation: CATSRDRLGQPQHF.

This clonotype was seen many times. The gene calls are TRBV3-1 and TRBJ1-5; no firm D call. CDR1 and CDR2 (germline): LGHDT, YNNKEL (reference sequence). The CDR3 covers 14 residues. Trimming left V 4 bases short and J 7 bases short, with 14 bases between. The CDR3 is CASSRSGSRQPQHF. The CDR3 DNA sequence: TGTGCCAGCAGCCGCTCTGGATCGAGGCAGCCCCAGCATTTT. The full variable domain, with the rest looked up from reference TRBV3-1 and TRBJ1-5, is DTAVSQTPKYLVTQMGNDKSIKCEQNLGHDTMYWYKQDSKKFLKIMFSYNNKELIINETVPNRFSPKSPDKAHLNLHINSLELGDSAVYFCASSRSGSRQPQHFGDGTRLSIL.

This clonotype has just a few counts. The chain links TRBV3-1 to TRBJ1-6; D is unclear. The V end lost 0 bases, the J end lost 4 bases, and 13 bases lay between the germline ends. The CDR3 is 17 residues long. Germline CDR1 reads LGHDT; CDR2 reads YNNKEL (reference sequence). The DNA for the CDR3 is TGTGCCAGCAGCCAAGATCCGGACCTCCCGTATAATTCACCCCTCCACTTT. It encodes CASSQDPDLPYNSPLHF.

The chain uses TRBV10-3 and TRBJ2-1, with TRBD2 identical over 7 bases. This CDR3 region has 11 residues. V was pared by 6 bases and J by 8 bases, with 1 base of the junction left unmatched. Per the germline V gene, CDR1 is ENHRY and CDR2 is SYGVKD. The CDR3 loop reads CAIRGGYEQFF. CDR3 coding DNA: TGTGCCATCAGGGGGGGGTATGAGCAGTTCTTC.

In this sample, this clonotype turned up many times. The V and J genes are TRBV2 and TRBJ1-1; a weak D match, TRBD1 (6 bases). Trimming cost V 4 bases and J 4 bases, with 16 bases left between them. The CDR3 covers 15 residues. The V gene's germline CDR1 is SNHLY and CDR2 FYNNEI. The CDR3 loop is CASSVGRTVGTEAFF. CDR3 nucleotides: TGTGCCAGCAGTGTCGGCAGGACAGTGGGCACTGAAGCTTTCTTT.

This clonotype was recorded at least ten times. The chain recombines TRBV28 with TRBJ2-2, with a possible D match to TRBD2 (6 bases). This CDR3 has 16 residues. V lost 2 bases and J 4 bases, leaving 14 bases between the germline ends. The germline gives CDR1 MDHEN, CDR2 SYDVKM. The chain's CDR3 is CASSLNLPGGTGELFF. In DNA, the CDR3 is TGTGCCAGCAGTTTAAATCTGCCCGGGGGCACCGGGGAGCTGTTTTTT.

The chain couples TRBV13 to TRBJ2-7; 10 positions match TRBD1. There are 16 residues in the CDR3. The V and J ends lost 0 bases and 4 bases, in that order; junction bases with no gene match: 6. Germline V gene data show CDR1 as PRHDT and CDR2 as FYEKMQ (reference sequence). The CDR3 sequence: CASSLGIGTGVYEQYF. Here the CDR3 DNA reads TGTGCCAGCAGCTTAGGGATCGGGACAGGGGTGTACGAGCAGTACTTC.

This clonotype was detected ten times or more. The chain uses TRBV2 and TRBJ2-7; TRBD1 is a possible D gene (6 bases). V was cut by 3 bases and J by 6 bases, with 15 bases left in between. CDR1 is SNHLY and CDR2 is FYNNEI in the germline V gene. The CDR3 is 14 amino acids. CDR3 nucleotides: TGTGCCAGCAGTGATCTACAGGGCGTGCGCGAGCAGTACTTC. This translates into CASSDLQGVREQYF.

This chain joins TRBV6-2 or TRBV6-3 and TRBJ1-4; D is possibly TRBD1 (6 bases). Germline values: CDR1 MNHEY, CDR2 SVGEGT. This CDR3 is built from 17 residues. V dropped 5 bases and J dropped 5 bases, with 21 bases sitting between them. This CDR3 reads CASSERRGAGTNEKLFF. CDR3 coding DNA: TGTGCCAGCAGTGAAAGGAGGGGGGCAGGGACGAATGAAAAACTGTTTTTT.

This clonotype was recorded at least ten times. The rearrangement uses TRBV7-9 and TRBJ1-4; TRBD1 matches at 9 bases. Germline V gives CDR1 SEHNR, CDR2 FQNEAQ (reference sequence). V trimming: 5 bases; J trimming: 5 bases; junction bases outside the gene matches: 3. This CDR3 has 14 residues. This CDR3 is CASSLTGGNEKLFF. DNA for the CDR3: TGTGCCAGCAGCCTGACAGGGGGAAATGAAAAACTGTTTTTT.

The V call is TRBV12-5, the J call TRBJ2-7; 9 bases map to TRBD1. The V gene end was trimmed by 4 bases and the J gene end by 1 base; junction bases not matched to a gene: 2. CDR1 and CDR2 from the germline V gene are LGHNT and FRNRAP. CDR3 length: 14 residues. The CDR3 region is CASGSTGGSYEQYF. CDR3 nucleotide sequence: TGTGCTAGTGGTTCGACAGGGGGGTCCTACGAGCAGTACTTC.

In regard to this clonotype: A much larger clone sits a single nucleotide away, making a read error possible. V gene TRBV30 combines with J gene TRBJ1-2; D is uncertain. CDR1 GTSNPN and CDR2 SVGIG come from the germline V gene (reference sequence). The CDR3 totals 12 residues. This CDR3 reads CAWSPSDYGHTF. The CDR3 nucleotides are TGTGCCTGGAGTCCGTCAGACTATGGCCACACCTTC.